The 2 T cell receptor beta chains presented below share a single source sample, sequenced in a study of cytomegalovirus exposure and HLA in healthy donors. The PCR used 60 Vbeta and 13 Jbeta primers. Data came from immunoSEQ multiplex PCR; TCRdb stores just in-frame clones and leaves some out. Of some 90,000 clones in the sample, 70% to 80% were seen once. The source material was PBMCs. The receptor set was obtained from a man aged 55 to 70 in good health and CMV-seronegative.

This clone occurred a few times. V and J are TRBV11-2 and TRBJ2-2; the match to TRBD1 covers 9 bases. The CDR3 has 15 residues. V shed 0 bases, J shed 6 bases, and the junction held 2 bases outside the gene matches. The germline V gene has CDR1 SGHAT and CDR2 FQNNGV. The CDR3 reads CASSLEGTGPGELFF. Written as DNA, the CDR3 is TGTGCCAGCAGCTTAGAGGGGACAGGGCCCGGGGAGCTGTTTTTT.

The gene calls are TRBV6-5 and TRBJ1-4; TRBD1 agrees at 9 bases. Germline-derived CDR1 and CDR2 are MNHEY and SVGAGI. J gave up 7 bases and V 5 bases, and 5 bases lay outside the gene matches. This CDR3 has 14 residues. The DNA of the CDR3 is TGTGCCAGCAGTCCCGGGACAGGGTTTGAAAAACTGTTTTTT. It specifies CASSPGTGFEKLFF.